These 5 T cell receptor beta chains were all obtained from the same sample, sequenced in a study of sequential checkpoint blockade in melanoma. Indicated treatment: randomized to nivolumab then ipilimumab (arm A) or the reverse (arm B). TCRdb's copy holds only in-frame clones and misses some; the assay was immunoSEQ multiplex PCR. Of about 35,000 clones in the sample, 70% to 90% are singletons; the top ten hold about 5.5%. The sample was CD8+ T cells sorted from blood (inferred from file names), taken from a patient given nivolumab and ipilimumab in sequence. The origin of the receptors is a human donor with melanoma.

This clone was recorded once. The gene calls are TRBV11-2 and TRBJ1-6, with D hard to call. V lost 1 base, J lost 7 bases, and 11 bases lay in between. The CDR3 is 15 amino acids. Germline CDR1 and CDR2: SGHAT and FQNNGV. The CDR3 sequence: CASSLVPEANSPLHF. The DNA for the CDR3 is TGTGCCAGCAGCTTAGTCCCAGAAGCGAATTCACCCCTCCACTTT.

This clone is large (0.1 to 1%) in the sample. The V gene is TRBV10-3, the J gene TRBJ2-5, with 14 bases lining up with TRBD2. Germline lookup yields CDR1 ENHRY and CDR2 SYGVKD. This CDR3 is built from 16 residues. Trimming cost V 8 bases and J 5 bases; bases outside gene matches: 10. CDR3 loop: CAIGEGLAGVIETQYF. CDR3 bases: TGTGCCATCGGGGAGGGACTAGCGGGAGTTATTGAGACCCAGTACTTC.

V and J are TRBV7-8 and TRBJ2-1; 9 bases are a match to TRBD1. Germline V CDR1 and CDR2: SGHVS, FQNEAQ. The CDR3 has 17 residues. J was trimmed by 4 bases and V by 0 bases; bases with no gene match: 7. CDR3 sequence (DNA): TGTGCCAGCAGCTTAGCGGAGGACAGGGGTGTTTACAATGAGCAGTTCTTC. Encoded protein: CASSLAEDRGVYNEQFF.

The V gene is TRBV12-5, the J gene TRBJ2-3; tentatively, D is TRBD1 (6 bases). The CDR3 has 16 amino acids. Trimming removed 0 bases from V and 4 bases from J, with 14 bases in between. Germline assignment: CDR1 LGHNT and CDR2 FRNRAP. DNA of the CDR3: TGTGCTAGTGGTTTGGTAAGGGAACAGGGCCCAGATACGCAGTATTTT. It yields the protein CASGLVREQGPDTQYF.

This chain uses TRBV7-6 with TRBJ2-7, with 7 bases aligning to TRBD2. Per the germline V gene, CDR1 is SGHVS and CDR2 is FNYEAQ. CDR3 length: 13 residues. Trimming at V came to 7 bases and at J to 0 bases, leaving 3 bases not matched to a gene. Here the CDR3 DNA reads TGTGCCAGCACTGGGGGGGGCTCCTACGAGCAGTACTTC. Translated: CASTGGGSYEQYF.